This TCR beta chain was retrieved from a study of Ad26.COV2.S vaccination and SARS-CoV-2 variants. The sample's treatment: around 19 received Ad26.COV2.S at low or high dose, single or two shots; 5 received placebo; per-sample allocation not given. Day 63 after the first vaccine or placebo injection was the time point for sampling. Data came from immunoSEQ multiplex PCR; TCRdb stores just in-frame clones and leaves some out. In the table there are 450,000 to 550,000 clones, roughly nine tenths of which are singletons. Turning to this clone: The antigen is undetermined.

Study-wide results and caveats: With respect to non-spike TCR breadth, vaccine and placebo recipients were similar. Vaccine recipients surpassed placebo recipients in spike-specific TCR breadth.

V was trimmed by 6 bases and J by 7 bases, leaving 16 bases between them. Germline V gene data show CDR1 as MNHEY and CDR2 as SVGAGI. This CDR3 contains 15 residues. The material was peripheral blood, obtained in a trial of Ad26.COV2.S vaccine versus placebo. V gene TRBV6-5 combines with J gene TRBJ1-6, with D maybe TRBD1 (6 bases). This receptor was identified in a person aged 18-65 years who received the Ad26.COV2.S COVID-19 vaccine or a placebo. The CDR3, as DNA: TGTGCCAGCAGGGCCGGACAGCTACAAAATTCACCCCTCCACTTT. Translated, it gives CASRAGQLQNSPLHF.